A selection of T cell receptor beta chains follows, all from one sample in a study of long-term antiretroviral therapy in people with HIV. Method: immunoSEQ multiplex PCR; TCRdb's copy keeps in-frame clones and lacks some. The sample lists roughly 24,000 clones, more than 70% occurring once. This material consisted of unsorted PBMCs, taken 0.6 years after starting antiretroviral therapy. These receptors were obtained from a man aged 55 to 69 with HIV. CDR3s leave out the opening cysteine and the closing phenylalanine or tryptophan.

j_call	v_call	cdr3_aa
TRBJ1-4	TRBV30	AWSFLGTNEKLF
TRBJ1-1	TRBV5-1	ASTLNLGTEAF
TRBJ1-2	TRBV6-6	ASTPDRSYGYT
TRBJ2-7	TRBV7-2	ASSWGGTGEQY
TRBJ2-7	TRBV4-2	ASSQAQGSYEQY
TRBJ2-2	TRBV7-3	ASSPTGWTGELF
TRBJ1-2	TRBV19	ASREERGGYT
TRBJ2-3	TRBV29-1	SVAPDRVTTDTQY
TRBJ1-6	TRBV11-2	ASSLRERFFNSPLH
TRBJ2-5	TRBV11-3	ASSHRGETQY
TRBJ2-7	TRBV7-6	ASSLGAGGSLYEQY
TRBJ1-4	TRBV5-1	ASSEGPLGTNEKLF
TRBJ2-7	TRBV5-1	ASSLGQNYEQY
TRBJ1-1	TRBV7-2	ASSLNRNTEAF
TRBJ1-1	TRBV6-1	ASSVRGTPNTEAF
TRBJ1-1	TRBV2	ASKRVANTEAF
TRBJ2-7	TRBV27	ASRQGQVSYEQY
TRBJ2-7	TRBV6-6	ASSRTGTASYEQY
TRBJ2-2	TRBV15	ATSRDLGQGNTGELF
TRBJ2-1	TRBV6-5	ASMRDHYNEQF
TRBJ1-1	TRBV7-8	ASSFRENTEAF
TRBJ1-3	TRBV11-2	ASSLETGLRNTIY
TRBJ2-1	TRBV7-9	ASSLVSGSFGNEQF
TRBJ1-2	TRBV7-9	ASSDLGQGGGYT
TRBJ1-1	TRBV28	ASKPGDRENTEAF
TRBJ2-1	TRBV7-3	ASSLQRGALNEQF
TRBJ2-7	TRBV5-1	ASSSGTGLFHEQY
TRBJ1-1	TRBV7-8	ASSAAGTVNTEAF
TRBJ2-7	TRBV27	ASSLTRGYSYEQY
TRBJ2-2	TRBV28	ASSLRRATGELF
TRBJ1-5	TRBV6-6	ASTNRDTSNQPQH
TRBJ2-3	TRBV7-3	ASSLGQGADTQY
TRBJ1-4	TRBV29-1	SIQGGDEKLF
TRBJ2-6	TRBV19	ASSIETGPSSISGANVLT
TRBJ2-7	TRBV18	ASSPPGDSYEQY
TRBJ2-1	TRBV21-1	ASTTASGSYNEQF
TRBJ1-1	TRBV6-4	ASTPGGVWTEAF
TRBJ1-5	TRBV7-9	ASSPGTGISQPQH
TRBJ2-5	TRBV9	ASSAPGGGSETQY
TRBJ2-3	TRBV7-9	ASSLGGGRSTDTQY
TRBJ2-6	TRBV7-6	ASSYTGASGANVLT
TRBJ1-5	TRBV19	ASSSQTRVWGDQPQH
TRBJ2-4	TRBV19	ASSPLGGAKNIQY
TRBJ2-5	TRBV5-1	ASSLKTGSQETQY
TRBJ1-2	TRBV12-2	ASRSRGPTGGGGYT
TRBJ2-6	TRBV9	ASSVQGSGANVLT